This TCR beta chain was documented in a study of blood T cell repertoires in COVID-19. Across the whole study: Samples taken during acute and convalescent COVID-19 were collected in the United States, Italy and Spain.

Using immunoSEQ multiplex PCR, the repertoire was profiled, and TCRdb retains in-frame clones only, with some absent. The sample lists over 200,000 clones, 84% occurring once. Germline V lookup: CDR1 GTSNPN, CDR2 SVGIG (reference sequence). V was shortened by 3 bases and J by 6 bases, with 12 bases between the two germline ends. This CDR3 comprises 14 residues. Recovered Cohort 3 donors showed two negative PCRs, clearance, or symptom resolution. The clonotype originates from a woman in her 40s who had recovered from COVID-19. The chain carries TRBV30 and TRBJ1-6; no firm D call. Sequenced material: PBMCs or T cells enriched from blood (not recorded which). The CDR3 here is CAWRIREFNSPLHF. The DNA for the CDR3 is TGTGCCTGGAGGATTAGGGAGTTTAATTCACCCCTCCACTTT.